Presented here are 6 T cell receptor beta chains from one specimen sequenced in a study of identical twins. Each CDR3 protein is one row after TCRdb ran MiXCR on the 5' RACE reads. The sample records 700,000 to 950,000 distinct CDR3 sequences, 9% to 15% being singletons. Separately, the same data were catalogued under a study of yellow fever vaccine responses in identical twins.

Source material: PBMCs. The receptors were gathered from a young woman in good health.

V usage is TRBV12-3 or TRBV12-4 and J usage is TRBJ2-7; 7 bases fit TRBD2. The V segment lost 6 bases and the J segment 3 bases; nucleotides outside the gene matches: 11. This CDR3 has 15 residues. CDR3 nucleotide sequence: TGTGCCAGCAGCCCCCCCCGACTAGCCCACTACGAGCAGTACTTC. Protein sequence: CASSPPRLAHYEQYF.

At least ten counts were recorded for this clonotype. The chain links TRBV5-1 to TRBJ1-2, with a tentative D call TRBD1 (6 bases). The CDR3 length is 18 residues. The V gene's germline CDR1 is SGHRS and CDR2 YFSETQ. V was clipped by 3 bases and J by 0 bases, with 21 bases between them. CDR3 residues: CASSSSGTRGGSNYGYTF. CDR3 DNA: TGCGCCAGCAGCTCTTCTGGGACACGCGGAGGGTCTAACTATGGCTACACCTTC. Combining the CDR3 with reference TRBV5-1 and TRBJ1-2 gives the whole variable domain KAGVTQTPRYLIKTRGQQVTLSCSPISGHRSVSWYQQTPGQGLQFLFEYFSETQRNKGNFPGRFSGRQFSNSRSEMNVSTLELGDSALYLCASSSSGTRGGSNYGYTFGSGTRLTVV.

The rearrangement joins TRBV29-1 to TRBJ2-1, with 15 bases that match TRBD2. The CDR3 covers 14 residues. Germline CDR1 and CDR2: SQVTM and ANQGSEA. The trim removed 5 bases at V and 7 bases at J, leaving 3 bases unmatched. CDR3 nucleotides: TGCAGCGTTATCGGGACTAGCGGGAGGAATGAGCAGTTCTTC. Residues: CSVIGTSGRNEQFF.

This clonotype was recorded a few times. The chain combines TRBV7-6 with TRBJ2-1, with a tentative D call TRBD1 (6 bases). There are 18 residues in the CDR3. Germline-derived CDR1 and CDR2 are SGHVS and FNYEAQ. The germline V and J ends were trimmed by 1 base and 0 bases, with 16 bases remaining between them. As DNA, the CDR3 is TGTGCCAGCAGCTTAGGGGCGTCAGGGACAATCTCCTACAATGAGCAGTTCTTC. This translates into CASSLGASGTISYNEQFF.

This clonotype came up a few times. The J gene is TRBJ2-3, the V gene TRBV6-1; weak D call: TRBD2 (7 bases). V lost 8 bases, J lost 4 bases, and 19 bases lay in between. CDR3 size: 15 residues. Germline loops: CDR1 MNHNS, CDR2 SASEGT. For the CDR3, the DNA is TGTGCCAGCCCCCAGGGGAGGGTCGAAGCAGATACGCAGTATTTT. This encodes CASPQGRVEADTQYF.

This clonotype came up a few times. As DNA, the CDR3 is TGCGCCAGCAGCTCGGAGACAGGGATTCCCTACGAGCAGTACTTC. As protein: CASSSETGIPYEQYF. V gene TRBV5-1 combines with J gene TRBJ2-7; 7 bases line up with TRBD1. V lost 3 bases to trimming and J lost 2 bases; unmatched junction nucleotides: 8. The CDR3 totals 15 residues. Germline loops: CDR1 SGHRS, CDR2 YFSETQ.